Presented here are 21 T cell receptor beta chains from one specimen sequenced in a study of long-term antiretroviral therapy in people with HIV (dated 2022 in TCRdb). Sequencing of the TRB variable region was done with the immunoSEQ hsTCRB v3.0 assay at survey level resolution. TCRdb carries this immuneACCESS record with in-frame sequences only. Its versions omit some clonotypes, under half of them owing to an unresolved V gene in the studies checked, with the rest unexplained. This sample has about 28,000 clones in its table, and over 85% of those were observed once. The ten most abundant clones make up under 13% of the sample. The specimen comprised unsorted PBMCs, sampled 6.2 years after starting antiretroviral therapy. These receptors all come from a man in his forties or fifties with HIV.

The chain is built from TRBV5-1 and TRBJ2-2; 9 bases map to TRBD1. J was trimmed by 2 bases and V by 2 bases; bases with no gene match: 7. Germline loops: CDR1 SGHRS, CDR2 YFSETQ. CDR3 length: 17 residues. The CDR3 loop is CASSFHRGHLNTGELFF. In DNA, the CDR3 is TGCGCCAGCAGCTTTCACAGGGGGCACCTCAACACCGGGGAGCTGTTTTTT.

The chain has TRBV5-4 and TRBJ2-3; 7 bases are shared with TRBD2. V dropped 0 bases and J dropped 4; count of bases not matched to a gene: 14. CDR1 SGHNT and CDR2 YYREEE come from the germline V gene (reference sequence). This CDR3 region has 18 residues. The CDR3 region is CASSLGSSAGVAADTQYF. CDR3 nucleotide sequence: TGTGCCAGCAGCTTGGGGAGCAGCGCGGGAGTGGCGGCAGATACGCAGTATTTT.

The genes are TRBV5-1 and TRBJ1-1; maybe TRBD1 (6 bases). This CDR3 region has 15 residues. Trimming shortened V by 4 bases and J by 5 bases, and 18 bases separated the two germline ends. Germline lookup yields CDR1 SGHRS and CDR2 YFSETQ. This CDR3 is CASSTHGGLRTEAFF. CDR3 DNA sequence: TGCGCCAGCAGCACGCACGGGGGCTTGCGAACTGAAGCTTTCTTT.

V gene TRBV6-5 combines with J gene TRBJ1-1; 8 nucleotides match TRBD1. Germline trimming cut 4 bases from V and 12 bases from J; bases unmatched to any gene: 4. Germline CDR1 MNHEY, CDR2 SVGAGI. The CDR3 extends over 11 amino acids. CDR3 bases: TGTGCCAGCAGTTCAGGGGGCCCGTCTTTCTTT. Translation: CASSSGGPSFF.

The rearrangement uses TRBV9 and TRBJ1-2; 9 bases map to TRBD1. V was clipped by 0 bases and J by 7 bases; unmatched bases: 10. The CDR3 consists of 16 residues. The germline V gene encodes CDR1 SGDLS and CDR2 YYNGEE. The CDR3 DNA sequence: TGTGCCAGCAGCGTAGATAGAACAGGGGGCATAGTTGGCTACACCTTC. The encoded protein is CASSVDRTGGIVGYTF.

The chain links TRBV9 to TRBJ1-3, with D possibly matching TRBD1 (6 bases). The CDR3 is 15 residues long. Germline CDR1 SGDLS, CDR2 YYNGEE. Between the trimmed V and J ends, which lost 2 bases and 0 bases, there was a span of 9 bases. The CDR3 DNA follows: TGTGCCAGCAGCGTCGGGACATCCTCTGGAAACACCATATATTTT. Protein sequence: CASSVGTSSGNTIYF.

V and J are TRBV6-5 and TRBJ2-7; D may correspond to TRBD1 or TRBD2 (5 bases each). The V gene's germline CDR1 is MNHEY and CDR2 SVGAGI. This CDR3 has 14 amino acids. Deletions cut 5 bases from V and 0 bases from J, with 11 bases between. The CDR3 here is CASSQGPGSYEQYF. CDR3 nucleotides: TGTGCCAGCAGTCAGGGACCAGGCTCCTACGAGCAGTACTTC.

The chain combines TRBV10-2 with TRBJ2-1; 12 nucleotides align to TRBD2. The germline V gene has CDR1 WSHSY and CDR2 SAAADI. V trimming: 9 bases; J trimming: 8 bases; junction bases outside the gene matches: 11. This CDR3 is 15 amino acids long. This CDR3 reads CASSLAGGPGDEQFF. As DNA, the CDR3 is TGCGCCAGTTCTCTAGCGGGAGGGCCGGGGGATGAGCAGTTCTTC.

The V call is TRBV7-9, the J call TRBJ2-3, with 7 nucleotides matching TRBD2. Per germline, CDR1 SEHNR and CDR2 FQNEAQ (reference sequence). V shed 2 bases, J shed 0 bases, and the junction held 5 bases outside the gene matches. The CDR3 consists of 16 residues. The CDR3 sequence is CASSLTAGLSTDTQYF. The DNA of the CDR3 is TGTGCCAGCAGCTTAACAGCGGGACTCAGCACAGATACGCAGTATTTT.

CDR3 nucleotide sequence: TGTGCCAGCAGTCTAATAGGGATGAACACTGAAGCTTTCTTT. Amino acid sequence: CASSLIGMNTEAFF. The genes are TRBV28 and TRBJ1-1; D ambiguous. The CDR3 has 14 amino acids. Trimming shortened V by 5 bases and J by 0 bases, and 10 bases separated the two germline ends. Germline-derived CDR1 and CDR2 are MDHEN and SYDVKM.

J is TRBJ2-5 and V is TRBV20-1; D gene ambiguous. CDR1 is DFQATT, CDR2 SNEGSKA, per germline (reference sequence). This CDR3 contains 11 residues. The ends were cut back, 6 bases at V and 5 bases at J, with 10 bases in the middle. The CDR3 DNA sequence: TGCAGTGCCCCTACCAGGGAGACCCAGTACTTC. The encoded protein is CSAPTRETQYF.

The genes are TRBV28 and TRBJ2-3, with 8 positions matching TRBD1. The CDR3 spans 14 residues. Germline assignment: CDR1 MDHEN and CDR2 SYDVKM. After removal of 6 bases from V and 3 bases from J, the junction contained 5 bases not matched to a gene. CDR3 sequence (DNA): TGTGCCAGCAGCCCCGACAGGGGAACAGATACGCAGTATTTT. Translated: CASSPDRGTDTQYF.

The CDR3 nucleotides are TGTGCCAGCAGCTTGGAACAGAGCTCCTACGAGCAGTACTTC. Residues: CASSLEQSSYEQYF. The chain recombines TRBV5-5 with TRBJ2-7; D remains unclear. The V gene lost 0 bases and the J gene lost 0 bases, with 7 bases spanning the gap. CDR3 length equals 14 residues. Germline V gene sequence: CDR1 SGHKS, CDR2 YYEKEE (reference sequence). The variable domain in full, completed from reference TRBV5-5 and TRBJ2-7, reads DAGVTQSPTHLIKTRGQQVTLRCSPISGHKSVSWYQQVLGQGPQFIFQYYEKEERGRGNFPDRFSARQFPNYSSELNVNALLLGDSALYLCASSLEQSSYEQYFGPGTRLTVT.

V is TRBV19 and J is TRBJ1-3; the D is unclear. With 2 bases removed from V and 6 bases from J, the gap between germline ends came to 5 bases. The CDR3 consists of 12 residues. CDR1 is LNHDA, CDR2 SQIVND, per germline (reference sequence). CDR3 region: CASSIRENTIYF. The DNA of the CDR3 is TGTGCCAGTAGTATACGGGAAAACACCATATATTTT. Complete variable domain (other parts from reference TRBV19 and TRBJ1-3): DGGITQSPKYLFRKEGQNVTLSCEQNLNHDAMYWYRQDPGQGLRLIYYSQIVNDFQKGDIAEGYSVSREKKESFPLTVTSAQKNPTAFYLCASSIRENTIYFGEGSWLTVV.

V gene TRBV29-1 combines with J gene TRBJ2-3; the D is unclear. The length of the CDR3 is 12 residues. Germline CDR1 reads SQVTM; CDR2 reads ANQGSEA. V was shortened by 7 bases and J by 2 bases, with 10 bases between the two germline ends. The chain's CDR3 is CSAFDYTDTQYF. The CDR3 coding sequence is TGCAGCGCCTTTGATTACACAGATACGCAGTATTTT.

V usage is TRBV5-1 and J usage is TRBJ2-7; 7 bases agree with TRBD2. Looked up from germline, CDR1 is SGHRS and CDR2 is YFSETQ. V trimming: 4 bases; J trimming: 1 base; junction bases outside the gene matches: 8. CDR3 length: 15 amino acids. The CDR3 sequence is CASSLLAGASYEQYF. CDR3 DNA: TGCGCCAGCAGCCTGTTAGCGGGTGCTTCCTACGAGCAGTACTTC.

CDR3 sequence (DNA): TGTGCCAGCAGTGATGGACAGGGCCCAGATACGCAGTATTTT. Translated, it gives CASSDGQGPDTQYF. The V call is TRBV6-1, the J call TRBJ2-3, with 8 bases matching TRBD1. Trimming cost V 3 bases and J 4 bases; bases outside gene matches: 3. CDR1 and CDR2 from the germline V gene are MNHNS and SASEGT. CDR3 length: 14 amino acids.

The J gene is TRBJ1-5, the V gene TRBV19; 10 nucleotides align to TRBD1. The CDR3 loop spans 16 amino acids. With 7 bases clipped from V and 2 bases from J, the junction kept 8 bases outside the gene matches. Germline CDR1 and CDR2: LNHDA and SQIVND (reference sequence). The CDR3 protein is CASTPRDRGRNQPQHF. As DNA, the CDR3 is TGTGCCAGTACACCCCGGGACAGGGGACGCAATCAGCCCCAGCATTTT.

The chain uses TRBV7-9 and TRBJ2-3, with D uncertain. V gave up 2 bases and J gave up 6 bases, with 6 bases separating them. CDR3 size: 12 residues. CDR1 is SEHNR, CDR2 FQNEAQ, per germline (reference sequence). DNA of the CDR3: TGTGCCAGCAGCTTACCCACCGATACGCAGTATTTT. It codes for CASSLPTDTQYF.

The chain uses TRBV9 and TRBJ1-1; 7 bases are a match to TRBD1. Germline lookup yields CDR1 SGDLS and CDR2 YYNGEE. CDR3 length equals 15 residues. The V and J ends lost 4 bases and 0 bases, in that order; junction bases with no gene match: 6. In DNA, the CDR3 is TGTGCCAGCAGCCCCCGACAGGGTTTGAACACTGAAGCTTTCTTT. Its protein is CASSPRQGLNTEAFF.

This chain's CDR3 is CASSWGSGTNEQYF. Written as DNA, the CDR3 is TGTGCCAGCAGCTGGGGTAGCGGGACAAACGAGCAGTACTTC. The gene calls are TRBV5-4 and TRBJ2-7; 8 bases map to TRBD2. In germline, CDR1 is SGHNT, CDR2 YYREEE (reference sequence). The CDR3 totals 14 residues. V was clipped by 3 bases and J by 5 bases; unmatched bases: 7. The variable domain in full, completed from reference TRBV5-4 and TRBJ2-7, reads ETGVTQSPTHLIKTRGQQVTLRCSSQSGHNTVSWYQQALGQGPQFIFQYYREEENGRGNFPPRFSGLQFPNYSSELNVNALELDDSALYLCASSWGSGTNEQYFGPGTRLTVT.